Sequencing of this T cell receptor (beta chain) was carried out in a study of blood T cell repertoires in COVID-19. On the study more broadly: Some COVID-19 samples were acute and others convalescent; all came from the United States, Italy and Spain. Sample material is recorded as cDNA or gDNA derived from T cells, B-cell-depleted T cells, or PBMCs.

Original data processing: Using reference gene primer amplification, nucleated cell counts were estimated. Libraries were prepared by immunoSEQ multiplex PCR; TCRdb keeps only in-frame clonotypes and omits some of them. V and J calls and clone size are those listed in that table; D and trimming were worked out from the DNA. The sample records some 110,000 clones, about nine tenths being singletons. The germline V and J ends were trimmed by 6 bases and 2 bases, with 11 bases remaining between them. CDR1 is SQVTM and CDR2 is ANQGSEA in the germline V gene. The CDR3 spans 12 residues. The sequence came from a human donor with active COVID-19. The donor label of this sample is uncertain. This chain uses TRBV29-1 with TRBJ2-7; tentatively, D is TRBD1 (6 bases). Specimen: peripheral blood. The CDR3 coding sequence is TGCAGCGTGGCGCAGGGGACCTACGAGCAGTACTTC. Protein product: CSVAQGTYEQYF.